This T cell receptor (beta chain) is drawn from a study of radiation and T cells in renal cell carcinoma (TCRdb year 2020). Notes on the research overall: The samples were obtained from a clinical trial, where primary renal cell carcinomas were treated with 15 Gy stereotactic body radiation therapy and then removed by nephrectomy 4 weeks afterward. TCR beta sequencing covered 50 or so samples in total, comprising around 26 tumors and around 27 peripheral blood samples. In the 45 to 65 samples combined, 4,016,671 unique CDR3 nucleotide sequences were found, encoding roughly 2,500,000 unique CDR3 amino acid sequences.

About this clone itself: Its antigen remains undetermined. Nothing much larger sits one base from this clone, and base qualities are not available.

The meaning of the sample's time point label: blood 2 weeks post-SBRT. The sample's treatment or condition label is to be understood as: 15 Gy SBRT to primary tumor, nephrectomy 4 weeks later. Serial peripheral blood from radiation-treated patients was sampled at baseline, 2 weeks and 4 weeks after SBRT to track tumor-enriched clonotypes. Renal cell carcinoma with clear cell pathology was present in all patients. The QIAamp DNA Blood Mini Kit (Qiagen) was used to prepare genomic DNA for TCR sequencing. The analyses included just those samples that passed every quality control check. What the research found in general, with its limitations: Because the trial had a single-armed design, the trial could not examine how radiation dose or scheduling affected the TCR repertoire. Blood repertoire dynamics were not followed beyond 4 weeks after treatment. No pretreatment tumor biopsies were available, so the baseline intratumoral presence of clonotypes could not be determined. An increase in top tumor clonotypes in blood was observed from baseline to 2 weeks post-radiation, followed by contraction by 4 weeks, which was taken to suggest transient expansion of tumor-resident clones.

V is pruned by 6 bases and J by 2 bases, leaving 3 bases of the junction without a gene match. Via the germline V gene (reference sequence), CDR1 is LNHDA and CDR2 SQIVND. The CDR3 starts with the cysteine, ends with the phenylalanine, and has 13 residues. Just CDR3 DNA is preserved here, 39 bases in frame from base 1. The immunoSEQ kit was used, according to the manufacturer's recommendations, to generate TCR beta libraries from genomic DNA. To prepare the libraries, a first multiplex PCR with proprietary primers was run, followed by a second PCR that added unique barcodes, and a bead cleanup was done after each round. Each sample batch included a kit-provided positive control reaction and a negative control reaction. The final libraries were assessed on an Agilent 4200 TapeStation D1000 ScreenTape, pooled by volume, and quantified by qPCR. Sequencing was performed on an Illumina NextSeq500 using a MidOutput 150-cycle cartridge, with 156 Read1 cycles, 15 Index1 cycles, and the kit custom primers. The pooled library was loaded at 0.75 to 1 pM with a roughly 20% PhiX control spike-in. In the authors' own workflow: Vendor-processed data were analyzed in R, with a clonotype defined as all T cells sharing the same CDR3 nucleotide sequence. For clone abundance analyses, frequencies were normalized to the 10,000 most abundant clones per sample. Public T cell clones, averaging fewer than five per sample, were removed before analysis. Tumor-enriched clonotypes and baseline blood-enriched clonotypes were defined as those with an abundance difference of at least 32-fold between compartments. A beta-binomial differential abundance model was used to identify clonotypes that expanded or contracted between blood time points. Tumor-blood repertoire similarity was measured with the Baroni-Urbani and Buser coefficient, and groups were compared using two-tailed Wilcoxon tests in R. The table comes from immuneACCESS by way of TCRdb, which keeps in-frame sequences with V and J called. Part of the clones is missing from these tables; in studies checked, under half for an unresolved V gene and the rest for unknown reasons. V and J calls and clone size are those listed in that table; D and trimming were worked out from the DNA. In this sample the table shows some 150,000 clones, approximately 90% of which occur a single time. Roughly 13% of the sample comes from the top ten.

This clonotype was sampled from a woman aged 50 to 60 with renal cell carcinoma. Sequenced here: blood, sampled from a patient whose treatment included radiotherapy and nephrectomy. The V gene is TRBV19 and the J gene is TRBJ2-5, with TRBD2 identical over 7 junction bases. The CDR3: CASRGGGQETQYF. The DNA sequence is given as TGTGCCAGTAGGGGCGGGGGTCAAGAGACCCAGTACTTC.